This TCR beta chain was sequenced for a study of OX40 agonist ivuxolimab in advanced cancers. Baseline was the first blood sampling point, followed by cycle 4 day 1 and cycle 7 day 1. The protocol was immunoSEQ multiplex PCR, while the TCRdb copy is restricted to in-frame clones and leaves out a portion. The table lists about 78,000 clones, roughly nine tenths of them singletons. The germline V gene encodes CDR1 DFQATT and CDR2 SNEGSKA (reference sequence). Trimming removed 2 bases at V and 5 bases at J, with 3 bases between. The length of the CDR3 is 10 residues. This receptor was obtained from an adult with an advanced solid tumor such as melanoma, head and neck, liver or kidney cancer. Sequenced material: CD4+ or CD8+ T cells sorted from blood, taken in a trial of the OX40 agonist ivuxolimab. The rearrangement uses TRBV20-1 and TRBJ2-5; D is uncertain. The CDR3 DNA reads TGCAGTGCTAGATCGGAGACCCAGTACTTC. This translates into CSARSETQYF.